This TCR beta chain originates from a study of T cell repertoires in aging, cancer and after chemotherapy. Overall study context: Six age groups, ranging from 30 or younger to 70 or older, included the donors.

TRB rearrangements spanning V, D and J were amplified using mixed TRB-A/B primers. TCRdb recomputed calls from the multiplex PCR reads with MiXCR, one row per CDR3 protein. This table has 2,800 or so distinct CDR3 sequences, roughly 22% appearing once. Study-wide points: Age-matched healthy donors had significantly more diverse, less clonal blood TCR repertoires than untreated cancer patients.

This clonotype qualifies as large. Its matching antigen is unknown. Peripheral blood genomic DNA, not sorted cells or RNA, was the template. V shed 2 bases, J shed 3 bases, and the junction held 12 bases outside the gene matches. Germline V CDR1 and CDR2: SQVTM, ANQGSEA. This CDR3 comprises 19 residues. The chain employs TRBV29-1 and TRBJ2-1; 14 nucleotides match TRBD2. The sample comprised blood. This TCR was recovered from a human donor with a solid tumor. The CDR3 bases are TGCAGCGTTGAATGGTGGGTGACTAGCGGGGGGGCGGACTACAATGAGCAGTTCTTC. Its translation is CSVEWWVTSGGADYNEQFF.